A single sample gave rise to the 30 T cell receptor beta chains below, sequenced in a study of blood T cell repertoires in COVID-19. The data were produced by immunoSEQ multiplex PCR, yet TCRdb's version contains in-frame clones alone and is incomplete. The sample has around 250,000 clones, about 89% seen once; the top ten hold approximately 4.2%. The sequenced sample consisted of PBMCs or T cells enriched from blood (not recorded which). The source is a woman younger than 45 who had recovered from COVID-19.

J is TRBJ2-7 and V is TRBV3-1 (or the pseudogene TRBV3-2); D might be TRBD1 (5 bases). The V gene's germline CDR1 is LGHDT and CDR2 YNNKEL (reference sequence). This CDR3 contains 12 residues. V lost 8 bases to trimming and J lost 1 base, with 9 bases between them. CDR3 residues: CASQGGSYEQYF. CDR3 nucleotide sequence: TGTGCCAGCCAGGGCGGATCCTACGAGCAGTACTTC.

The CDR3 region has the DNA TGTGCCAGCAGCTTGGGAGGGGGATCTCTCATTAACTATGGCTACACCTTC. This gives the protein CASSLGGGSLINYGYTF. The V and J genes are TRBV5-4 and TRBJ1-2; possible D gene TRBD1, 6 bases. Germline-derived CDR1 and CDR2 are SGHNT and YYREEE (reference sequence). Trimming took 0 bases from V and 1 from J, leaving 16 bases between them. This CDR3 comprises 17 residues.

The rearrangement uses TRBV30 and TRBJ1-5, with 7 bases that match TRBD1. The J segment lost 5 bases and the V segment lost 2 bases, leaving 6 bases of the junction unmatched. The CDR3 totals 14 residues. Germline V gene data show CDR1 as GTSNPN and CDR2 as SVGIG (reference sequence). As DNA, the CDR3 is TGTGCCTGGAGTCGAGGGGGCCCTTATCAGCCCCAGCATTTT. Translation gives CAWSRGGPYQPQHF.

V usage is TRBV4-3 and J usage is TRBJ1-1; D gene ambiguous. Germline CDR1 is LGHNA and CDR2 is YSLEER. Trimming cost V 0 bases and J 1 base, with 6 bases left between them. This CDR3 region has 14 residues. The CDR3 DNA sequence: TGCGCCAGCAGCCAAGATGCCGGGAACACTGAAGCTTTCTTT. Protein sequence: CASSQDAGNTEAFF.

This chain uses TRBV7-3 with TRBJ1-1; tentatively, D is TRBD1 (5 bases). The CDR3 is 15 residues long. V lost 4 bases, J lost 0 bases, and 12 bases lay in between. Germline CDR1 SGHTA, CDR2 FQGTGA. The CDR3: CASSSTTEMNTEAFF. Here the CDR3 DNA reads TGTGCCAGCAGCTCCACGACAGAGATGAACACTGAAGCTTTCTTT. Drawing the rest from reference TRBV7-3 and TRBJ1-1, the complete variable domain is GAGVSQTPSNKVTEKGKYVELRCDPISGHTALYWYRQSLGQGPEFLIYFQGTGAADDSGLPNDRFFAVRPEGSVSTLKIQRTERGDSAVYLCASSSTTEMNTEAFFGQGTRLTVV.

The rearrangement links TRBV5-1 to TRBJ1-2, with D perhaps matching TRBD1 (5 bases). Between the trimmed V and J ends, which lost 2 bases and 6 bases, there was a span of 17 bases. The CDR3 runs 15 residues. Germline lookup yields CDR1 SGHRS and CDR2 YFSETQ. CDR3 amino acids: CASSLQTETGDGYTF. The CDR3 nucleotides read TGCGCCAGCAGCTTACAAACTGAGACGGGGGATGGCTACACCTTC. Supplemented by reference TRBV5-1 and TRBJ1-2, the full variable domain reads KAGVTQTPRYLIKTRGQQVTLSCSPISGHRSVSWYQQTPGQGLQFLFEYFSETQRNKGNFPGRFSGRQFSNSRSEMNVSTLELGDSALYLCASSLQTETGDGYTFGSGTRLTVV.

The chain employs TRBV5-6 and TRBJ2-1; 8 bases are a match to TRBD1. Germline V gene data show CDR1 as SGHDT and CDR2 as YYEEEE. The CDR3 is made up of 15 amino acids. V shed 4 bases, J shed 5 bases, and the junction held 8 bases outside the gene matches. The CDR3 DNA is TGTGCCAGCAGCCGGGACAGGTTGCCCAACAATGAGCAGTTCTTC. Its translation: CASSRDRLPNNEQFF.

The chain combines TRBV11-1 with TRBJ2-5; TRBD1 agrees at 9 bases. After removal of 9 bases from V and 5 bases from J, the junction contained 7 bases not matched to a gene. Germline values: CDR1 SGHAT, CDR2 FQDESV (reference sequence). This CDR3 is built from 13 residues. The CDR3 DNA sequence: TGTGCCAGTACAGGGGGCGCTTTGGAGACCCAGTACTTC. Its translation is CASTGGALETQYF.

The V call is TRBV6-5, the J call TRBJ2-7; 7 bases align to TRBD2. J was trimmed by 5 bases and V by 7 bases; bases with no gene match: 5. This CDR3 comprises 12 residues. Germline V CDR1 and CDR2: MNHEY, SVGAGI. The CDR3 region is CASTGRTNEQYF. The CDR3 DNA reads as TGTGCCAGCACCGGGAGGACTAACGAGCAGTACTTC.

J is TRBJ2-1 and V is TRBV2, with TRBD2 as a possible D gene (5 bases). Trimming took off 10 bases at V and 0 bases at J, with 31 bases between the two ends. Germline values: CDR1 SNHLY, CDR2 FYNNEI. The CDR3 sequence is 20 residues long. The CDR3 coding sequence is TGTGCCATCCGGAGGCGACTACCTCCGGATCCAATTAGCTCCTACAATGAGCAGTTCTTC. Amino acid sequence: CAIRRRLPPDPISSYNEQFF.

The V call is TRBV4-1, the J call TRBJ1-4; the match to TRBD1 covers 10 bases. The CDR3 covers 16 residues. With V trimmed by 4 bases and J by 8 bases, 10 bases remained unmatched. Germline loops: CDR1 MGHRA, CDR2 YSYEKL. Here the CDR3 reads CASSPRTGGVNEKLFF. The CDR3 coding sequence is TGCGCCAGCAGCCCTCGGACAGGGGGGGTTAACGAAAAACTGTTTTTT.

Regarding this clone: Additional DNA sequences in this sample encode the identical CDR3. V is TRBV9 and J is TRBJ2-7, with TRBD2 identical over 10 bases. The germline gives CDR1 SGDLS, CDR2 YYNGEE. This CDR3 has 15 amino acids. Trimming took 0 bases from V and 4 from J; bases not matched to a gene: 4. The DNA for the CDR3 is TGTGCCAGCAGCGTAGGTACTAGCGGGACATACGAGCAGTACTTC. The encoded protein is CASSVGTSGTYEQYF.

This clone has a handful of counts. This sequence joins TRBV28 and TRBJ1-2; TRBD1 aligns across 8 bases. Germline CDR1 is MDHEN and CDR2 is SYDVKM. The CDR3 extends over 16 amino acids. Germline trimming cut 2 bases from V and 8 bases from J; bases unmatched to any gene: 13. This CDR3 is CASSLRQGAAWEGYTF. The DNA for the CDR3 is TGTGCCAGCAGTTTAAGGCAGGGGGCCGCCTGGGAAGGCTACACCTTC.

This sequence joins TRBV9 and TRBJ1-2; 7 bases are shared with TRBD1. The CDR3 runs 14 residues. Germline-derived CDR1 and CDR2 are SGDLS and YYNGEE. J was trimmed by 7 bases and V by 3 bases; bases with no gene match: 9. CDR3 amino acids: CASSELQGFAGYTF. The CDR3 nucleotides read TGTGCCAGCAGCGAACTACAGGGGTTCGCTGGCTACACCTTC.

CDR3 sequence (DNA): TGCGCCAGCAGCACCCCGGGACAGGGATTAGGCTACACCTTC. Encoded protein: CASSTPGQGLGYTF. The chain couples TRBV5-1 to TRBJ1-2; 9 nucleotides match TRBD1. The CDR3 covers 14 residues. Germline-derived CDR1 and CDR2 are SGHRS and YFSETQ. V lost 4 bases and J lost 8; bases outside the gene matches: 9. Using reference TRBV5-1 and TRBJ1-2 for the parts outside the CDR3, the full variable domain is KAGVTQTPRYLIKTRGQQVTLSCSPISGHRSVSWYQQTPGQGLQFLFEYFSETQRNKGNFPGRFSGRQFSNSRSEMNVSTLELGDSALYLCASSTPGQGLGYTFGSGTRLTVV.

The chain joins TRBV7-3 to TRBJ2-7; D is ambiguous. From germline, CDR1 is SGHTA and CDR2 FQGTGA. V gave up 0 bases and J gave up 3 bases, with 6 bases separating them. The CDR3 runs to 13 residues. The CDR3 protein is CASSLTLDYEQYF. The CDR3 DNA is TGTGCCAGCAGCTTAACTCTAGACTACGAGCAGTACTTC.

V usage is TRBV30 and J usage is TRBJ1-6, with 11 bases lining up with TRBD1. The junction had 9 bases not matched to a gene; V was cut back by 1 base and J by 13 bases. The CDR3 totals 15 residues. The V gene's germline CDR1 is GTSNPN and CDR2 SVGIG (reference sequence). CDR3 loop: CAWSETRTGGPPLHF. CDR3 nucleotides: TGTGCCTGGAGTGAGACTCGGACAGGGGGCCCCCCCCTCCACTTT.

Only a few counts were recorded for this clone. The gene calls are TRBV28 and TRBJ2-1, with 9 bases identical to TRBD2. CDR3 length: 16 amino acids. Trimming at V came to 7 bases and at J to 10 bases, leaving 17 bases not matched to a gene. CDR1 and CDR2 from the germline V gene are MDHEN and SYDVKM. In nucleotides, the CDR3 is TGTGCCAGCACCGAAGCGACCAGCGGGAGGCTTTGGGAGCAGTTCTTC. Translation gives CASTEATSGRLWEQFF. The complete variable domain, with remaining parts taken from reference TRBV28 and TRBJ2-1, reads DVKVTQSSRYLVKRTGEKVFLECVQDMDHENMFWYRQDPGLGLRLIYFSYDVKMKEKGDIPEGYSVSREKKERFSLILESASTNQTSMYLCASTEATSGRLWEQFFGPGTRLTVL.

This clone came up once. V gene TRBV19 combines with J gene TRBJ1-5; no clear D gene. Germline CDR1 reads LNHDA; CDR2 reads SQIVND (reference sequence). Trimming took off 5 bases at V and 4 bases at J, with 15 bases between the two ends. The CDR3 totals 15 residues. The CDR3 loop reads CASSADRTWNQPQHF. As DNA, the CDR3 is TGTGCCAGTAGTGCCGACCGGACTTGGAATCAGCCCCAGCATTTT. Full variable domain (remainder filled in from reference TRBV19 and TRBJ1-5): DGGITQSPKYLFRKEGQNVTLSCEQNLNHDAMYWYRQDPGQGLRLIYYSQIVNDFQKGDIAEGYSVSREKKESFPLTVTSAQKNPTAFYLCASSADRTWNQPQHFGDGTRLSIL.

This chain connects TRBV24-1 to TRBJ2-1, with TRBD2 matching 11 bases. Germline trimming cut 4 bases from V and 5 bases from J; bases unmatched to any gene: 6. Germline CDR1 KGHDR, CDR2 SFDVKD. The CDR3 is 16 residues long. The CDR3 protein is CATSDPGLAGHNEQFF. The CDR3 nucleotides are TGTGCCACCAGTGACCCCGGACTAGCGGGTCACAATGAGCAGTTCTTC.

V gene TRBV5-4 combines with J gene TRBJ1-2; perhaps TRBD1 as D (5 bases). There are 12 residues in the CDR3. Trimming removed 0 bases at V and 7 bases at J, with 7 bases between. Looked up from germline, CDR1 is SGHNT and CDR2 is YYREEE (reference sequence). CDR3 DNA: TGTGCCAGCAGCTTGGAGGGGTCTGGCTACACCTTC. Its translation is CASSLEGSGYTF.

The genes are TRBV7-2 and TRBJ2-2, with a tentative D call TRBD1 (6 bases). The length of the CDR3 is 16 residues. The V end was cut by 0 bases, the J end by 6 bases, with 14 bases between. Germline assignment: CDR1 SGHTA and CDR2 FQGNSA. This chain's CDR3 is CASSLAGAQVSGELFF. In DNA form, the CDR3 reads TGTGCCAGCAGCTTAGCGGGGGCTCAAGTATCCGGGGAGCTGTTTTTT.

This rearrangement joins TRBV28 to TRBJ1-1; D call uncertain. There are 15 residues in the CDR3. V was clipped by 6 bases and J by 4 bases, with 18 bases between them. The germline V gene encodes CDR1 MDHEN and CDR2 SYDVKM. The CDR3 loop reads CASSPRRTRGTEAFF. CDR3 DNA sequence: TGTGCCAGCAGCCCCCGTAGAACCCGGGGCACTGAAGCTTTCTTT.

The chain combines TRBV28 with TRBJ1-2; 9 nucleotides line up with TRBD1. The germline V gene encodes CDR1 MDHEN and CDR2 SYDVKM. The CDR3 is 16 residues long. V shed 5 bases, J shed 5 bases, and the junction held 12 bases outside the gene matches. This CDR3 is CASSLTGTGPLYGYTF. DNA for the CDR3: TGTGCCAGCAGTCTAACCGGGACAGGGCCCCTATATGGCTACACCTTC.

The chain links TRBV19 to TRBJ1-5, with TRBD1 identical over 9 bases. CDR3 length: 19 amino acids. From germline, CDR1 is LNHDA and CDR2 SQIVND (reference sequence). V lost 7 bases and J lost 6; bases outside the gene matches: 22. The CDR3 here is CASTSPGQGGMWRGQPQHF. The CDR3 DNA follows: TGTGCCAGTACCTCACCGGGACAGGGAGGGATGTGGAGGGGTCAGCCCCAGCATTTT. The entire variable domain, with the rest obtained from reference TRBV19 and TRBJ1-5, is as follows: DGGITQSPKYLFRKEGQNVTLSCEQNLNHDAMYWYRQDPGQGLRLIYYSQIVNDFQKGDIAEGYSVSREKKESFPLTVTSAQKNPTAFYLCASTSPGQGGMWRGQPQHFGDGTRLSIL.

The chain employs TRBV5-1 and TRBJ2-3; no reliable D call. CDR1 is SGHRS and CDR2 is YFSETQ in the germline V gene. Trimming shortened V by 4 bases and J by 0 bases, and 18 bases separated the two germline ends. The CDR3 contains 17 residues. The CDR3 sequence is CASSLPSGSSSTDTQYF. In DNA, the CDR3 is TGCGCCAGCAGCCTACCCAGTGGTAGCAGTAGCACAGATACGCAGTATTTT.

V gene TRBV18 combines with J gene TRBJ2-1; D might be TRBD1 (5 bases). CDR1 is KGHSH and CDR2 is LQKENI in the germline V gene. This CDR3 region has 14 residues. The germline V and J ends were trimmed by 0 bases and 5 bases, with 8 bases remaining between them. This CDR3 reads CASSPPSGNNEQFF. The CDR3 nucleotides are TGTGCCAGCTCACCACCGTCAGGGAACAATGAGCAGTTCTTC.

The J gene is TRBJ1-5, the V gene TRBV5-6; unclear D gene. Germline V CDR1 and CDR2: SGHDT, YYEEEE. This CDR3 comprises 18 residues. Trimming shortened V by 3 bases and J by 0 bases, and 19 bases separated the two germline ends. Written as DNA, the CDR3 is TGTGCCAGCAGCTCTGCTTGGGAGGGCCTCTATAGCAATCAGCCCCAGCATTTT. Encoded protein: CASSSAWEGLYSNQPQHF. Supplemented by reference TRBV5-6 and TRBJ1-5, the full variable domain reads DAGVTQSPTHLIKTRGQQVTLRCSPKSGHDTVSWYQQALGQGPQFIFQYYEEEERQRGNFPDRFSGHQFPNYSSELNVNALLLGDSALYLCASSSAWEGLYSNQPQHFGDGTRLSIL.

The J gene is TRBJ2-1, the V gene TRBV28, with TRBD2 as a possible D gene (6 bases). Trimming took 8 bases from V and 3 from J, leaving 14 bases between them. Per germline, CDR1 MDHEN and CDR2 SYDVKM. This CDR3 has 14 residues. CDR3 nucleotide sequence: TGTGCCAGCGGTCTAGCGCAAATCTACAATGAGCAGTTCTTC. Translating it yields CASGLAQIYNEQFF.

The J gene is TRBJ2-2, the V gene TRBV27; 7 nucleotides line up with TRBD1. The V and J ends lost 2 bases and 0 bases, in that order; junction bases with no gene match: 0. This CDR3 is built from 15 residues. Germline V gene data show CDR1 as MNHEY and CDR2 as SMNVEV (reference sequence). This CDR3 reads CASSLGTANTGELFF. The CDR3 bases are TGTGCCAGCAGTTTAGGGACAGCGAACACCGGGGAGCTGTTTTTT.